The 5 T cell receptor beta chains given below trace back to one sample, sequenced in a study of blood T cell repertoires in COVID-19. Data came from immunoSEQ multiplex PCR; TCRdb stores just in-frame clones and leaves some out. The data contain 300,000 to 350,000 clones, almost 90% of them singletons. The sequencing input was PBMCs or T cells enriched from blood (not recorded which). All receptors come from a woman aged 25 to 39 who had been exposed to COVID-19.

The chain combines TRBV27 with TRBJ2-5; tentative D call: TRBD2 (6 bases). Germline V lookup: CDR1 MNHEY, CDR2 SMNVEV (reference sequence). Trimming stripped 5 bases from V and 6 bases from J, with 25 bases between. The CDR3 spans 17 residues. The CDR3 region is CASSPSSTRATGQTQYF. The CDR3 DNA reads as TGTGCCAGCAGTCCCTCCTCGACTAGGGCCACAGGACAGACCCAGTACTTC.

The V call is TRBV29-1, the J call TRBJ2-3, with D perhaps matching TRBD2 (5 bases). Germline loops: CDR1 SQVTM, CDR2 ANQGSEA. V was pared by 6 bases and J by 1 base, with 8 bases between. The CDR3 is 12 amino acids. In nucleotides, the CDR3 is TGCAGCGTCTCCGGGGGCACAGATACGCAGTATTTT. It specifies CSVSGGTDTQYF.

The rearrangement uses TRBV7-3 and TRBJ2-3; TRBD1 matches 8 bases. Trimming removed 5 bases from V and 5 bases from J; junction bases left unmatched: 9. The CDR3 has 15 residues. Germline-derived CDR1 and CDR2 are SGHTA and FQGTGA. The CDR3 protein is CASSRDRTQGDTQYF. Written as DNA, the CDR3 is TGTGCCAGCAGCCGGGACAGGACCCAGGGAGATACGCAGTATTTT.

This chain connects TRBV7-8 to TRBJ2-7; D is perhaps TRBD2 (5 bases). V dropped 1 base and J dropped 3 bases, with 10 bases sitting between them. CDR1 is SGHVS, CDR2 FQNEAQ, per germline. The CDR3 contains 14 residues. In nucleotides, the CDR3 is TGTGCCAGCAGCTTAGTAGGACGGGACTACGAGCAGTACTTC. Protein: CASSLVGRDYEQYF.

In its sample, this clone was seen once. V gene TRBV6-5 combines with J gene TRBJ2-1; 12 bases map to TRBD2. The CDR3 is made up of 15 amino acids. In germline, CDR1 is MNHEY, CDR2 SVGAGI. The ends lost 5 bases at V and 4 bases at J; junction bases unmatched: 3. CDR3 sequence (DNA): TGTGCCAGCAGTCACCTAGCGGGAGGGTACAATGAGCAGTTCTTC. Protein sequence: CASSHLAGGYNEQFF.